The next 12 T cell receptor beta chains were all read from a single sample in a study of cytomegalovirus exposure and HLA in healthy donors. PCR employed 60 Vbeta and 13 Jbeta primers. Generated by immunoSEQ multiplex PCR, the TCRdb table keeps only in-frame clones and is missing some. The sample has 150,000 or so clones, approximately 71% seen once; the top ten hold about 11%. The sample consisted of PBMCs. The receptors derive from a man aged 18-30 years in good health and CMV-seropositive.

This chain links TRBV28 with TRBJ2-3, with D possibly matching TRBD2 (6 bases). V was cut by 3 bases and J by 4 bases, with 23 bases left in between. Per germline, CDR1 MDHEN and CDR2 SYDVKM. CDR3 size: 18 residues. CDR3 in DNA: TGTGCCAGCAGTTTGCCCTCAGGATCGGGGGTCAGGGCAGATACGCAGTATTTT. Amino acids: CASSLPSGSGVRADTQYF.

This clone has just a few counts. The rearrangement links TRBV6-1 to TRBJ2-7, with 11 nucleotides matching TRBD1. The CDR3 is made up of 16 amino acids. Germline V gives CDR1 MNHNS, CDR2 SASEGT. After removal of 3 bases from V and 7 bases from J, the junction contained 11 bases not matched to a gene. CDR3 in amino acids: CASSDWTGGAQGEQYF. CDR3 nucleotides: TGTGCCAGCAGTGACTGGACAGGGGGCGCCCAGGGGGAGCAGTACTTC.

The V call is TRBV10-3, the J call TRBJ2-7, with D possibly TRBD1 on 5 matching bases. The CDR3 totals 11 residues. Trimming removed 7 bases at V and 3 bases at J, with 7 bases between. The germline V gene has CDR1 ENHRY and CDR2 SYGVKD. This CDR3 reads CAIKGDYEQYF. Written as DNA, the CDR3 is TGTGCCATCAAAGGGGACTACGAGCAGTACTTC.

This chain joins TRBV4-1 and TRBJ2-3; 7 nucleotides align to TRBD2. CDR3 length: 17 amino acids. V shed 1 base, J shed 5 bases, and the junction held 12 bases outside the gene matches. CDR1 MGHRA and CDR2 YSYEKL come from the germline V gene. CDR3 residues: CASSQASGPTYGDTQYF. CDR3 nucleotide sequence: TGCGCCAGCAGCCAAGCTAGCGGCCCAACGTATGGAGATACGCAGTATTTT.

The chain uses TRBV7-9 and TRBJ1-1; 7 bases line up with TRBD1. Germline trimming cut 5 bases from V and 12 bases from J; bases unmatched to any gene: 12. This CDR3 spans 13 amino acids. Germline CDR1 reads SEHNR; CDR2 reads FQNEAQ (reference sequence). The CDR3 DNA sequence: TGTGCCAGCAGCATTGACAGGGCCGGACCCCCTTTCTTT. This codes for CASSIDRAGPPFF.

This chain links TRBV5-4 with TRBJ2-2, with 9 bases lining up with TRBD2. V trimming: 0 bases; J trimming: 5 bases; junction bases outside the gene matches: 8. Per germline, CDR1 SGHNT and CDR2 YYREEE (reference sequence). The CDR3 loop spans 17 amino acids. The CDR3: CASSLGPAGGKTGELFF. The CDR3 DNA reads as TGTGCCAGCAGCTTGGGCCCGGCGGGAGGGAAGACCGGGGAGCTGTTTTTT.

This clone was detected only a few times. The CDR3 nucleotides read TGTGCCAGCTCACTCTTTTCCGGGTACGAGCAGTACTTC. Translated, it gives CASSLFSGYEQYF. V is TRBV18 and J is TRBJ2-7; no reliable D call. Trimming removed 4 bases at V and 4 bases at J, with 11 bases between. CDR1 is KGHSH and CDR2 is LQKENI in the germline V gene. The CDR3 runs to 13 residues. Complete variable domain (other parts from reference TRBV18 and TRBJ2-7): NAGVMQNPRHLVRRRGQEARLRCSPMKGHSHVYWYRQLPEEGLKFMVYLQKENIIDESGMPKERFSAEFPKEGPSILRIQQVVRGDSAAYFCASSLFSGYEQYFGPGTRLTVT.

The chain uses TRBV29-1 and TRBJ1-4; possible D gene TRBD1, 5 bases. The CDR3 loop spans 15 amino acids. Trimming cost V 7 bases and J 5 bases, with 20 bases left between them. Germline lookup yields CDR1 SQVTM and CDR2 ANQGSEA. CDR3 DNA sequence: TGCAGCGGAAGGAGCAGCGCAGGGCCGAATGAAAAACTGTTTTTT. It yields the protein CSGRSSAGPNEKLFF.

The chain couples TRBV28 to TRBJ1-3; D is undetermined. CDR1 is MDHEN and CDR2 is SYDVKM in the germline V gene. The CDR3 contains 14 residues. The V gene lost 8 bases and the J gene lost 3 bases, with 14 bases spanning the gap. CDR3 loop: CASRKLVSGNTIYF. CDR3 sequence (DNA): TGTGCCAGCCGAAAGCTGGTTAGTGGAAACACCATATATTTT.

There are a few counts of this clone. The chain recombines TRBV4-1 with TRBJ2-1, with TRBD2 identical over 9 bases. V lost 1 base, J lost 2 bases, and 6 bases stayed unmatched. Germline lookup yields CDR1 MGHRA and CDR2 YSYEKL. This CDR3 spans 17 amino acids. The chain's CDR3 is CASSQGSGSRTYNEQFF. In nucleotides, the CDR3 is TGCGCCAGCAGCCAAGGTAGCGGGAGTAGGACCTACAATGAGCAGTTCTTC.

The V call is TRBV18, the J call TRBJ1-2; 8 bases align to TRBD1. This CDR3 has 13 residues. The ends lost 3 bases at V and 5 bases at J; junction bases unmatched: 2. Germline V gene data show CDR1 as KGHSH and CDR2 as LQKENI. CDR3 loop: CASSPDREYGYTF. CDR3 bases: TGTGCCAGCTCACCGGACAGGGAGTATGGCTACACCTTC.

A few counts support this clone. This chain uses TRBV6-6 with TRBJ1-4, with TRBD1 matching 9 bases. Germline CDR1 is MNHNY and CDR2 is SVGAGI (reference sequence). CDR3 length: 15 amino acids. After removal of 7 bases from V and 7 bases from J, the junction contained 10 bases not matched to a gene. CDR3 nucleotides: TGTGCCAGCACCCTGGATGGGACAGGGAGTGAAAAACTGTTTTTT. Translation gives CASTLDGTGSEKLFF.